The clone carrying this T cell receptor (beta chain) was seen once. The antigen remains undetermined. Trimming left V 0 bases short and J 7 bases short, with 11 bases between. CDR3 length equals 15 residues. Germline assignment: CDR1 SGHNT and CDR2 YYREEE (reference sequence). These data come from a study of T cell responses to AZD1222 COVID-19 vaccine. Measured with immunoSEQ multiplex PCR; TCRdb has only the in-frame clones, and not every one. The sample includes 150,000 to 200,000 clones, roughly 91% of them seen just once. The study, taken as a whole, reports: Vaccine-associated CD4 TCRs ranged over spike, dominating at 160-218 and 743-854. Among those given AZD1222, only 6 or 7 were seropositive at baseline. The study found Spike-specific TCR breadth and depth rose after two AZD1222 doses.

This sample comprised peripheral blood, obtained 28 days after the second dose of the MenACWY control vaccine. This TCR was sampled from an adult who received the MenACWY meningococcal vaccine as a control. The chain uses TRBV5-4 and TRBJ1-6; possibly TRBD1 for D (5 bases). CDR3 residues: CASSLGGRVNSPLHF. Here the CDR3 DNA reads TGTGCCAGCAGCTTGGGGGGCAGGGTGAATTCACCCCTCCACTTT.